Here is one TCR beta chain with its context. The target antigen is unknown. The data were obtained in a study of OX40 agonist ivuxolimab in advanced cancers. Study summary: Administration of intravenous ivuxolimab to patients occurred every 2 weeks at 0.01 to 10 mg/kg.

The study's findings and limits: Relative to CD4+, CD8+ T cells held more expanded clones on average. The specificity for antigen of the expanded peripheral T cells was not determined.

Produced via immunoSEQ multiplex PCR; TCRdb's table is partial and in-frame only. This table holds about 100,000 clones, 91% found once. Trimming took off 2 bases at V and 0 bases at J, with 6 bases between the two ends. The germline gives CDR1 SGDLS, CDR2 YYNGEE. The CDR3 totals 14 residues. The sample here was CD4+ or CD8+ T cells sorted from blood, taken in a trial of the OX40 agonist ivuxolimab. This chain connects TRBV9 to TRBJ1-3; possible D gene TRBD1, 5 bases. The source of this sequence is an adult with an advanced solid tumor such as melanoma, head and neck, liver or kidney cancer. The CDR3 bases are TGTGCCAGCAGCGTGACAGACTCTGGAAACACCATATATTTT. This codes for CASSVTDSGNTIYF.